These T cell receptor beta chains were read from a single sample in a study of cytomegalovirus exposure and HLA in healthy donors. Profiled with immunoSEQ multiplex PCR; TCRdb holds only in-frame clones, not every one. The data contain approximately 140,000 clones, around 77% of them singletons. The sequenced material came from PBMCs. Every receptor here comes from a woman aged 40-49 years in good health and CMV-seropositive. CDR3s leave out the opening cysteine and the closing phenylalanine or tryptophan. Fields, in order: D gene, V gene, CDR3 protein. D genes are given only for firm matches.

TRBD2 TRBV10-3 AIRGTSGGGLYNEQF
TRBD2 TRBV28 ASSTWTSGGLNEQF
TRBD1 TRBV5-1 ASSPGQGASNQPQH
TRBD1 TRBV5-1 ASSFLDRDEKLF
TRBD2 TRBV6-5 ASSSGLATDTQY
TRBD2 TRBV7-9 SSSLGLAGGRQETQY
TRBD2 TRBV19 ASSKASGGDYEQY
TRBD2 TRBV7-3 ASSYVSGGSTGELF
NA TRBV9 ASSTGHNSYEQY
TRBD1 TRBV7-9 ASSSSGQGRREQY
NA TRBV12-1 ASPDYRGRANEKLF
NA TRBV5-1 ASSLTVGSKTDTQY
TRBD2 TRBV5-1 ASSWIAGGNSYEQY
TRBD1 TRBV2 ASSGGGQGLL
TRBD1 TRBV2 ASSETGNYGYT
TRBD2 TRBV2 ASSGEGDEQF
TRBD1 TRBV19 ASSTTGGAGLVPF
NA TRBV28 ASVGQNQPQH
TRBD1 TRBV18 ASSGQGQLNTEAF
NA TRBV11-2 AISSGPHGYT
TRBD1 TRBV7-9 ASSRGQGHQY
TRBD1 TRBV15 ATSRPDQGGPINYGYT
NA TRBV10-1 ASSESLDSVGYT
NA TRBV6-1 ASSGTGTYSTDTQY
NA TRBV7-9 ASSRDSPTYEQY
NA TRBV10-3 AISESGGQSYEQY
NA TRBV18 ASSPTGTSYEQY